The 14 T cell receptor beta chains listed next were all sequenced from one sample in a study of cytomegalovirus exposure and HLA in healthy donors (dated by TCRdb to about 2017). The library was prepared using the immunoSEQ multiplex PCR assay. For the multiplex PCR, a mixture combining 60 forward primers for TCR Vbeta segments and 13 reverse primers for TCR Jbeta segments was used. TCRdb provides this immuneACCESS table in a form limited to in-frame rearrangements. Some clones are lacking; in checked studies, under half of them reflect an unresolved V gene, and why the rest are absent is not known. The sample yields 100,000 to 150,000 clones; around three quarters were counted once. The ten largest clones take up 13% of the sample. The sequencing input was PBMCs. The receptor source for this set is a woman aged 40 to 49 in good health and CMV-seropositive.

The chain is built from TRBV19 and TRBJ2-4; 10 positions agree with TRBD2. The CDR3 runs 18 residues. Unmatched junction bases numbered 8, after V lost 3 bases and J lost 0 bases. Germline V gene sequence: CDR1 LNHDA, CDR2 SQIVND (reference sequence). The CDR3, as DNA: TGTGCCAGTAGTATCAAGCGGGAGGGCCGGGGAGCCAAAAACATTCAGTACTTC. Residues: CASSIKREGRGAKNIQYF.

J is TRBJ2-3 and V is TRBV19; the D gene is possibly TRBD2 (6 bases). Trimming took 3 bases from V and 0 from J, leaving 10 bases between them. The CDR3 is 15 residues long. The germline V gene encodes CDR1 LNHDA and CDR2 SQIVND (reference sequence). As DNA, the CDR3 is TGTGCCAGTAGTATGGGTCTAGCGAGCACAGATACGCAGTATTTT. This encodes CASSMGLASTDTQYF.

The chain employs TRBV7-2 and TRBJ2-3; D is perhaps TRBD1 (6 bases). The CDR3 is 15 amino acids. V shed 5 bases and J shed 0 bases, with 12 bases lying between them. In germline, CDR1 is SGHTA, CDR2 FQGNSA. CDR3 amino acids: CASSLGQPSTDTQYF. CDR3 sequence (DNA): TGTGCCAGCAGCCTCGGACAGCCCAGCACAGATACGCAGTATTTT. The full variable domain, with the rest looked up from reference TRBV7-2 and TRBJ2-3, is GAGVSQSPSNKVTEKGKDVELRCDPISGHTALYWYRQSLGQGLEFLIYFQGNSAPDKSGLPSDRFSAERTGGSVSTLTIQRTQQEDSAVYLCASSLGQPSTDTQYFGPGTRLTVL.

The chain carries TRBV29-1 and TRBJ2-7, with TRBD1 as a possible D gene (6 bases). This CDR3 is built from 11 residues. V lost 6 bases and J lost 8, with 14 bases in between. Germline loops: CDR1 SQVTM, CDR2 ANQGSEA. CDR3 in DNA: TGCAGCGTGACCGCCCAGGGGAAGCAGTACTTC. Its protein product is CSVTAQGKQYF.

The chain is built from TRBV2 and TRBJ1-2; 7 nucleotides line up with TRBD1. The V segment lost 6 bases and the J segment 6 bases; nucleotides outside the gene matches: 7. The CDR3 totals 13 residues. The germline V gene encodes CDR1 SNHLY and CDR2 FYNNEI. CDR3 in amino acids: CASSGIQGNGYTF. The CDR3 bases are TGTGCCAGCAGCGGCATACAGGGGAATGGCTACACCTTC.

This clone was detected only once. The rearrangement joins TRBV2 to TRBJ1-5, with D possibly matching TRBD1 (6 bases). This CDR3 is built from 15 residues. In germline, CDR1 is SNHLY, CDR2 FYNNEI. Trimming removed 1 base from V and 2 bases from J, with 9 bases in between. For the CDR3, the DNA is TGTGCCAGCAGTGAAGACAGGGTTGGCAATCAGCCCCAGCATTTT. The encoded protein is CASSEDRVGNQPQHF.

This rearrangement joins TRBV5-1 to TRBJ2-7; D may be TRBD2 (7 bases). With 6 bases removed from V and 4 bases from J, the gap between germline ends came to 11 bases. This CDR3 contains 12 residues. The germline V gene has CDR1 SGHRS and CDR2 YFSETQ. The CDR3 loop reads CASTGGAYEQYF. DNA for the CDR3: TGCGCCAGCACTGGGGGGGCTTACGAGCAGTACTTC. Using reference TRBV5-1 and TRBJ2-7 for the parts outside the CDR3, the full variable domain is KAGVTQTPRYLIKTRGQQVTLSCSPISGHRSVSWYQQTPGQGLQFLFEYFSETQRNKGNFPGRFSGRQFSNSRSEMNVSTLELGDSALYLCASTGGAYEQYFGPGTRLTVT.

The chain has TRBV29-1 and TRBJ2-3; D gene ambiguous. CDR1 and CDR2 from the germline V gene are SQVTM and ANQGSEA. V was trimmed by 5 bases and J by 3 bases, leaving 6 bases between them. This CDR3 has 11 amino acids. CDR3 coding DNA: TGCAGCGTTTTATCGACAGATACGCAGTATTTT. Its protein is CSVLSTDTQYF.

The V gene is TRBV5-6, the J gene TRBJ1-1, with D perhaps matching TRBD1 (5 bases). The CDR3 extends over 15 amino acids. Germline V gene data show CDR1 as SGHDT and CDR2 as YYEEEE. V was trimmed by 4 bases and J by 4 bases, leaving 17 bases between them. The CDR3 loop is CASSDLGGRATEAFF. The CDR3 nucleotides are TGTGCCAGCAGCGATCTTGGGGGGAGGGCCACTGAAGCTTTCTTT.

The CDR3 reads CASRARRLAYEQYF. In DNA form, the CDR3 reads TGTGCCAGCAGGGCACGCCGTCTTGCCTACGAGCAGTACTTC. This sequence joins TRBV6-5 and TRBJ2-7, with D uncertain. CDR3 length equals 14 residues. In germline, CDR1 is MNHEY, CDR2 SVGAGI. V lost 6 bases and J lost 2, with 14 bases in between.

The chain couples TRBV5-1 to TRBJ2-3; D remains ambiguous. The CDR3 spans 13 residues. Looked up from germline, CDR1 is SGHRS and CDR2 is YFSETQ. The ends were cut back, 2 bases at V and 6 bases at J, with 10 bases in the middle. CDR3 loop: CASSFTLRDTQYF. CDR3 nucleotides: TGCGCCAGCAGCTTTACATTGAGGGATACGCAGTATTTT. The complete variable domain, with remaining parts taken from reference TRBV5-1 and TRBJ2-3, reads KAGVTQTPRYLIKTRGQQVTLSCSPISGHRSVSWYQQTPGQGLQFLFEYFSETQRNKGNFPGRFSGRQFSNSRSEMNVSTLELGDSALYLCASSFTLRDTQYFGPGTRLTVL.

The chain is built from TRBV11-2 and TRBJ2-3; perhaps TRBD2 as D (6 bases). The V end was cut by 5 bases, the J end by 0 bases, with 24 bases between. Germline assignment: CDR1 SGHAT and CDR2 FQNNGV. The CDR3 contains 19 residues. The CDR3, as DNA: TGTGCCAGCAGCCTATACGAGCCGGGGGTACGGTCTAGCACAGATACGCAGTATTTT. Protein: CASSLYEPGVRSSTDTQYF.

V is TRBV4-1 and J is TRBJ2-5; D may be TRBD2 (6 bases). The ends were cut back, 3 bases at V and 9 bases at J, with 14 bases in the middle. Germline assignment: CDR1 MGHRA and CDR2 YSYEKL. This CDR3 is built from 13 residues. In DNA, the CDR3 is TGCGCCAGCAGCCAGGAGGAGGGGACGGCCCAGTACTTC. This encodes CASSQEEGTAQYF.

This chain joins TRBV11-2 and TRBJ2-2; D possibly corresponds to TRBD1 (6 bases). The CDR3 contains 15 residues. The V end lost 6 bases, the J end lost 4 bases, and 15 bases lay between the germline ends. CDR1 SGHAT and CDR2 FQNNGV come from the germline V gene. CDR3 sequence reads: CASRTVLGGTGELFF. CDR3 coding DNA: TGTGCCAGCAGAACGGTCCTAGGGGGCACCGGGGAGCTGTTTTTT.